This TCR beta chain was recovered during a study of blood T cell repertoires in COVID-19. Across the whole study: COVID-19 samples collected from the United States, Italy and Spain covered acute and convalescent phases. PBMCs, B-cell-depleted T cells, or T cells were the source of the cDNA or gDNA that made up the material.

Germline V gives CDR1 GTSNPN, CDR2 SVGIG (reference sequence). The V end was cut by 3 bases, the J end by 8 bases, with 10 bases between. This CDR3 is 11 amino acids long. Under the authors' procedure: Amplification of reference gene primers was used by the study to estimate nucleated cell counts. This table comes from immunoSEQ multiplex PCR, and its TCRdb copy is limited to in-frame clones, with some not included. That table is the source of V, J and clone size, and D and trimming were worked out from the DNA. The sample records 200,000 to 250,000 clones, approximately 81% being singletons. The chain carries TRBV30 and TRBJ1-2; D gene ambiguous. The specimen sequenced was peripheral blood. The source is an older woman who had recovered from COVID-19. The CDR3 reads CAWSPFGGYTF. CDR3 nucleotide sequence: TGTGCCTGGAGCCCCTTCGGGGGCTACACCTTC.